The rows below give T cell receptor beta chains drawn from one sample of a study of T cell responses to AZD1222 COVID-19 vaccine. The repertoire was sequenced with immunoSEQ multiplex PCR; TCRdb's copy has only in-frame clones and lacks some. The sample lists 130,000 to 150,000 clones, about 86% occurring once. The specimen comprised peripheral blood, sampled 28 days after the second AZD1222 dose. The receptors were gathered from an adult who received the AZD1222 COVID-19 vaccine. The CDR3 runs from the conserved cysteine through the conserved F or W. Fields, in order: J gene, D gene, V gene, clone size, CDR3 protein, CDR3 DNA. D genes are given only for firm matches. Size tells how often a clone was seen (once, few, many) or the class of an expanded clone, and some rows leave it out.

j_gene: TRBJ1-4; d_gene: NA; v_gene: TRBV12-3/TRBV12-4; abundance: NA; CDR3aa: CASSPQVGEKLFF; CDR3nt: TGTGCCAGCAGCCCTCAAGTGGGGGAAAAACTGTTTTTT
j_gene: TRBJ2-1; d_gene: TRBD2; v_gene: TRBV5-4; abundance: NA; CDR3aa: CASSPVTSGNEQFF; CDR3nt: TGTGCCAGCAGCCCGGTGACTAGCGGCAATGAGCAGTTCTTC
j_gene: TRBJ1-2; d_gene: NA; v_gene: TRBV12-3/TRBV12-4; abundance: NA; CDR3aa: CASRYGGARGYTF; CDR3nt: TGTGCCAGCAGATATGGGGGGGCGCGTGGCTACACCTTC
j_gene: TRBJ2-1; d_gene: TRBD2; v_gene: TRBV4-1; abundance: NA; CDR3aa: CASSDLTSGNYNEQFF; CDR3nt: TGCGCCAGCAGCGACCTGACTAGCGGGAATTACAATGAGCAGTTCTTC
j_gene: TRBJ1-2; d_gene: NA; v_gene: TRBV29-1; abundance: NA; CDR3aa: CSVLVGVGYTF; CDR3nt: TGCAGCGTTCTAGTGGGTGTTGGCTACACCTTC
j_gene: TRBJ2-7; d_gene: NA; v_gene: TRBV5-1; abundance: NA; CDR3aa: CASSYLGSEEQYF; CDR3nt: TGCGCCAGCAGCTATCTAGGTTCTGAGGAGCAGTACTTC
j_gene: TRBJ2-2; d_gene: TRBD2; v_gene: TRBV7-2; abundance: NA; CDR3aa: CASSWTSGTGELFF; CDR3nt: TGTGCCAGCAGCTGGACTAGCGGGACCGGGGAGCTGTTTTTT
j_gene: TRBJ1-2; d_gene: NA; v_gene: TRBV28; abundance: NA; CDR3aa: CASSQAGHSLYYGYTF; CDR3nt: TGTGCCAGCAGCCAGGCGGGACATTCTTTGTATTATGGCTACACCTTC
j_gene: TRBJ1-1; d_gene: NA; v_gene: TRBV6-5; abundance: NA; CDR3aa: CASRDSFTEAFF; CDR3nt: TGTGCCAGCCGCGACAGCTTCACTGAAGCTTTCTTT
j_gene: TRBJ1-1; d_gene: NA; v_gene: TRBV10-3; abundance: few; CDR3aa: CAISESNENTEAFF; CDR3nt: TGTGCCATCAGTGAGTCTAATGAGAACACTGAAGCTTTCTTT
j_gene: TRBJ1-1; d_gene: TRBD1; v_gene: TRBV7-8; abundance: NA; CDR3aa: CASSPGQGNTEAFF; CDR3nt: TGTGCCAGCAGCCCGGGACAGGGAAACACTGAAGCTTTCTTT
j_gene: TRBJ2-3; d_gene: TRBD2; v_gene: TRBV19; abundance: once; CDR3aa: CASSSGGLTDTQYF; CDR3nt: TGTGCCAGTAGTAGCGGGGGGCTCACAGATACGCAGTATTTT
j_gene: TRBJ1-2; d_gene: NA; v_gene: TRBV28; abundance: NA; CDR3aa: CASSLDSRASGDTF; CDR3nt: TGTGCCAGCAGTTTAGACTCGAGGGCCTCCGGAGACACCTTC
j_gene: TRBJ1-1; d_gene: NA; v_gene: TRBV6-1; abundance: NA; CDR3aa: CATREEGAEAFF; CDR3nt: TGTGCCACGCGGGAGGAGGGTGCTGAAGCTTTCTTT
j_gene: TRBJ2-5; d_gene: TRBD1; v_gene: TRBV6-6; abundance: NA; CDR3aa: CASTRDRNQETQYF; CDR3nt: TGTGCCAGCACCCGGGACAGGAACCAAGAGACCCAGTACTTC
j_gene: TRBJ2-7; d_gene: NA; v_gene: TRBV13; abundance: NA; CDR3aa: CASSSGGGSFYEQYF; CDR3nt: TGTGCCAGCAGCTCCGGGGGCGGGTCCTTCTACGAGCAGTACTTC
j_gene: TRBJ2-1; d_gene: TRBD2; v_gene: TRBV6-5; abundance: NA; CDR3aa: CASSPGLAGGNEQFF; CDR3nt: TGTGCCAGTAGTCCGGGACTAGCGGGAGGGAATGAGCAGTTCTTC
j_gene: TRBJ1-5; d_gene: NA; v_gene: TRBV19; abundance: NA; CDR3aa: CASRYSNQPQHF; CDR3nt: TGTGCTTCGCGGTATAGCAATCAGCCCCAGCATTTT
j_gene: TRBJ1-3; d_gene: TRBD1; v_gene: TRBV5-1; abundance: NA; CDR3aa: CASSVTGISGNTIYF; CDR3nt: TGCGCCAGCAGCGTGACAGGGATCTCTGGAAACACCATATATTTT
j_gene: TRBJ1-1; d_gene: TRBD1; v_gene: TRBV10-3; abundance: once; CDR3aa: CAIGDRDRGNTEAFF; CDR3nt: TGTGCCATCGGTGATAGGGACAGGGGGAACACTGAAGCTTTCTTT
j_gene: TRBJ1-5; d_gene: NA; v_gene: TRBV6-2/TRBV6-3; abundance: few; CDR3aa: CASSSTLHQPQHF; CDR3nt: TGTGCCAGCAGTTCGACCCTCCATCAGCCCCAGCATTTT
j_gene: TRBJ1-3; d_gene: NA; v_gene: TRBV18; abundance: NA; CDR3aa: CASSLTRPGNSGNTIYF; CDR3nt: TGTGCCAGCTCTCTTACCCGCCCAGGGAACTCTGGAAACACCATATATTTT
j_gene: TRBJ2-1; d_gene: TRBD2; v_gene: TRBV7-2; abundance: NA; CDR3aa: CASSARTSGGAPFF; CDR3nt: TGTGCCAGCAGCGCAAGGACTAGCGGGGGGGCACCGTTCTTC
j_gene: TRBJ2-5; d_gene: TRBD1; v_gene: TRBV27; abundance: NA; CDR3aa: CASTDRGNQETQYF; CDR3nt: TGTGCCAGCACTGACAGGGGGAATCAAGAGACCCAGTACTTC